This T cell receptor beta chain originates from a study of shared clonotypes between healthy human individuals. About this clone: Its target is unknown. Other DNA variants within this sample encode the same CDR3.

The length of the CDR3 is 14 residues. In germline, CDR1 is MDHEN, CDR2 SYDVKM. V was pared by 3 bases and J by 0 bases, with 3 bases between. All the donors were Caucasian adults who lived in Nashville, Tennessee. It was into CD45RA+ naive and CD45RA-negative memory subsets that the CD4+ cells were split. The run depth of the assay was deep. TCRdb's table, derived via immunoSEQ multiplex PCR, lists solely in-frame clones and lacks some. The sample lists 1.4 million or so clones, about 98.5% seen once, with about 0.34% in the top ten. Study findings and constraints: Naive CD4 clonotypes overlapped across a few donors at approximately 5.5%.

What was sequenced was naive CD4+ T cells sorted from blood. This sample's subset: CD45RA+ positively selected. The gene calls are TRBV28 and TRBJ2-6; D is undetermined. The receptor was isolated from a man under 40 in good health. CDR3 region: CASSLSSGANVLTF. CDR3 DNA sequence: TGTGCCAGCAGTTTGAGCTCTGGGGCCAACGTCCTGACTTTC.